This passage covers 26 T cell receptor beta chains from one sample sequenced in a study of blood T cell repertoires in COVID-19. Assay: immunoSEQ multiplex PCR; the TCRdb copy retains only in-frame clones and omits some. Among 200,000 to 300,000 clones listed, roughly 89% were seen once. Sequences were obtained from PBMCs or T cells enriched from blood (not recorded which). The receptors stem from a woman aged 25 to 39 who had recovered from COVID-19.

The chain is built from TRBV9 and TRBJ2-1; a weak D match, TRBD1 (5 bases). The CDR3 is made up of 21 amino acids. Trimming removed 4 bases from V and 2 bases from J, with 31 bases in between. CDR1 and CDR2 (germline): SGDLS, YYNGEE. The CDR3 nucleotides read TGTGCCAGCAGCCTTCGACGCGCATCGGATTCGACCCAAGGGGCCTACAATGAGCAGTTCTTC. It codes for CASSLRRASDSTQGAYNEQFF.

The chain has TRBV7-9 and TRBJ2-7; possibly TRBD1 for D (5 bases). CDR1 and CDR2 (germline): SEHNR, FQNEAQ (reference sequence). The CDR3 is made up of 15 amino acids. The ends were cut back, 5 bases at V and 0 bases at J, with 14 bases in the middle. In nucleotides, the CDR3 is TGTGCCAGCAGCAGTTACAGGTCAAGCTCCTACGAGCAGTACTTC. Its translation: CASSSYRSSSYEQYF. Based on the CDR3 plus reference TRBV7-9 and TRBJ2-7, the full variable domain is DTGVSQNPRHKITKRGQNVTFRCDPISEHNRLYWYRQTLGQGPEFLTYFQNEAQLEKSRLLSDRFSAERPKGSFSTLEIQRTEQGDSAMYLCASSSYRSSSYEQYFGPGTRLTVT.

This clone was seen only once. CDR3 bases: TGTGCCAGCAGTTACTCGCGTGAGGTTCTCGATGAGCAGTTCTTC. It specifies CASSYSREVLDEQFF. This rearrangement joins TRBV6-5 to TRBJ2-1; D is ambiguous. CDR3 size: 15 residues. Trimming took 0 bases from V and 8 from J, leaving 14 bases between them. Germline assignment: CDR1 MNHEY and CDR2 SVGAGI.

The chain recombines TRBV7-2 with TRBJ1-5; TRBD1 matches at 7 bases. After removal of 4 bases from V and 0 bases from J, the junction contained 6 bases not matched to a gene. This CDR3 spans 16 amino acids. CDR1 is SGHTA, CDR2 FQGNSA, per germline. CDR3 bases: TGTGCCAGCAGCTACCCACCAGGGGGTAGCAATCAGCCCCAGCATTTT. This gives the protein CASSYPPGGSNQPQHF.

V gene TRBV7-6 combines with J gene TRBJ2-1; 10 bases align to TRBD2. Looked up from germline, CDR1 is SGHVS and CDR2 is FNYEAQ. Trimming removed 5 bases from V and 4 bases from J; junction bases left unmatched: 5. This CDR3 spans 15 amino acids. DNA for the CDR3: TGTGCCAGCAGCCCGCTAGCGGGAGCTTACAATGAGCAGTTCTTC. Translating it yields CASSPLAGAYNEQFF.

The chain has TRBV28 and TRBJ1-2, with D uncertain. The CDR3 spans 14 residues. Germline V gene data show CDR1 as MDHEN and CDR2 as SYDVKM. Trimming removed 7 bases from V and 4 bases from J, with 16 bases in between. The DNA of the CDR3 is TGTGCCAGCAATAGAGGCGAGGGTTTCTATGGCTACACCTTC. Encoded protein: CASNRGEGFYGYTF.

The chain employs TRBV27 and TRBJ2-2; the D is unclear. CDR3 length: 17 residues. With 0 bases removed from V and 4 bases from J, the gap between germline ends came to 15 bases. The germline gives CDR1 MNHEY, CDR2 SMNVEV (reference sequence). The CDR3 protein is CASSLSGRRKRTGELFF. The CDR3 region has the DNA TGTGCCAGCAGTTTATCGGGCCGACGTAAACGCACCGGGGAGCTGTTTTTT.

The V and J genes are TRBV7-8 and TRBJ2-2; TRBD2 agrees at 10 bases. Per the germline V gene, CDR1 is SGHVS and CDR2 is FQNEAQ. The length of the CDR3 is 15 residues. The V and J ends lost 5 bases and 3 bases, in that order; junction bases with no gene match: 3. CDR3 sequence: CASSQLAGYTGELFF. As DNA, the CDR3 is TGTGCCAGCAGCCAACTAGCGGGATACACCGGGGAGCTGTTTTTT. Filled out from reference TRBV7-8 and TRBJ2-2, the complete variable domain reads GAGVSQSPRYKVAKRGQDVALRCDPISGHVSLFWYQQALGQGPEFLTYFQNEAQLDKSGLPSDRFFAERPEGSVSTLKIQRTQQEDSAVYLCASSQLAGYTGELFFGEGSRLTVL.

The gene calls are TRBV30 and TRBJ2-1; D unresolved. The germline CDR1 and CDR2 sequences are GTSNPN and SVGIG (reference sequence). V lost 3 bases and J 11 bases, leaving 5 bases between the germline ends. The CDR3 is 9 residues long. The CDR3 coding sequence is TGTGCCTGGAGCGACAAGCAGTTCTTC. This encodes CAWSDKQFF.

This clone was detected once. This chain links TRBV28 with TRBJ2-5, with D possibly matching TRBD1 (5 bases). Germline loops: CDR1 MDHEN, CDR2 SYDVKM. The germline V and J ends were trimmed by 6 bases and 7 bases, with 18 bases remaining between them. This CDR3 region has 14 residues. The CDR3 reads CASSMAGPQGTQYF. CDR3 in DNA: TGTGCCAGCAGCATGGCCGGGCCCCAGGGGACCCAGTACTTC.

V gene TRBV5-1 combines with J gene TRBJ2-5, with unresolved D. CDR3 size: 12 residues. Germline CDR1 SGHRS, CDR2 YFSETQ. V was pared by 7 bases and J by 1 base, with 8 bases between. CDR3: CASGITQETQYF. The CDR3 DNA reads TGCGCCAGCGGCATCACCCAAGAGACCCAGTACTTC.

V gene TRBV11-2 combines with J gene TRBJ2-1; the match to TRBD2 covers 9 bases. V trimming: 2 bases; J trimming: 6 bases; junction bases outside the gene matches: 11. This CDR3 spans 17 amino acids. The germline CDR1 and CDR2 sequences are SGHAT and FQNNGV. The CDR3 region is CASSLLSGRIFINEQFF. The CDR3 coding sequence is TGTGCCAGCAGCTTACTTAGCGGGAGAATCTTTATCAATGAGCAGTTCTTC.

CDR3 nucleotides: TGTGCCAGCAGCGTCGGAAAAGGGGGCTCTATTCAGTACTTC. This translates into CASSVGKGGSIQYF. The chain links TRBV9 to TRBJ2-4, with 7 bases fitting TRBD1. This CDR3 spans 14 amino acids. The V and J ends lost 2 bases and 10 bases, in that order; junction bases with no gene match: 9. CDR1 and CDR2 from the germline V gene are SGDLS and YYNGEE.

The gene calls are TRBV28 and TRBJ1-2; D might be TRBD1 (5 bases). Trimming stripped 2 bases from V and 5 bases from J, with 9 bases between. Germline values: CDR1 MDHEN, CDR2 SYDVKM. This CDR3 spans 13 amino acids. CDR3: CASSLAGTYGYTF. DNA of the CDR3: TGTGCCAGCAGTTTAGCCGGGACTTATGGCTACACCTTC.

This sequence joins TRBV9 and TRBJ2-7, with D possibly TRBD2 on 5 matching bases. The V gene's germline CDR1 is SGDLS and CDR2 YYNGEE. The CDR3 is 17 residues long. V lost 0 bases and J 0 bases, leaving 16 bases between the germline ends. The CDR3 sequence is CASSVGRAGRSSYEQYF. As DNA, the CDR3 is TGTGCCAGCAGCGTAGGACGGGCGGGCCGAAGCTCCTACGAGCAGTACTTC.

As DNA, the CDR3 is TGTGCCTGGAGTCCACTCCGGGAGACTGGCTACACCTTC. Translation gives CAWSPLRETGYTF. The chain couples TRBV30 to TRBJ1-2; D gene uncertain. Germline V gene data show CDR1 as GTSNPN and CDR2 as SVGIG (reference sequence). Trimming took 2 bases from V and 7 from J, leaving 14 bases between them. The CDR3 is 13 residues long.

The gene calls are TRBV28 and TRBJ2-2, with D perhaps matching TRBD1 (6 bases). CDR1 and CDR2 from the germline V gene are MDHEN and SYDVKM. The CDR3 sequence is 16 residues long. V lost 2 bases, J lost 4 bases, and 14 bases lay in between. The CDR3 sequence: CASSLTRGASTGELFF. DNA for the CDR3: TGTGCCAGCAGTTTAACCAGGGGCGCGTCCACCGGGGAGCTGTTTTTT. Combining the CDR3 with reference TRBV28 and TRBJ2-2 gives the whole variable domain DVKVTQSSRYLVKRTGEKVFLECVQDMDHENMFWYRQDPGLGLRLIYFSYDVKMKEKGDIPEGYSVSREKKERFSLILESASTNQTSMYLCASSLTRGASTGELFFGEGSRLTVL.

The rearrangement joins TRBV7-8 to TRBJ1-2; 10 nucleotides line up with TRBD1. Trimming at V came to 4 bases and at J to 3 bases, leaving 11 bases not matched to a gene. CDR3 length equals 17 residues. Germline V CDR1 and CDR2: SGHVS, FQNEAQ. The CDR3 nucleotides are TGTGCCAGCAGCTCCCGGGACAGGGGTGTGATGGACTATGGCTACACCTTC. It yields the protein CASSSRDRGVMDYGYTF.

For the CDR3, the DNA is TGTGCCAGCAGTCCCCTAACCTACGAGCAGTACTTC. Protein: CASSPLTYEQYF. The rearrangement links TRBV2 to TRBJ2-7; no definite D call. With 5 bases removed from V and 2 bases from J, the gap between germline ends came to 7 bases. CDR3 length equals 12 residues. Germline V gene data show CDR1 as SNHLY and CDR2 as FYNNEI.

The gene calls are TRBV4-3 and TRBJ2-7, with a weak D call TRBD2 (5 bases). The CDR3 runs 16 residues. Germline loops: CDR1 LGHNA, CDR2 YSLEER. V lost 0 bases and J lost 3, with 15 bases in between. Here the CDR3 DNA reads TGCGCCAGCAGCCAAGATAGAACGGAGGCCGACTACGAGCAGTACTTC. Translating gives CASSQDRTEADYEQYF.

This clone was observed a few times. The chain employs TRBV7-2 and TRBJ1-1; TRBD1 is a possible D gene (6 bases). V dropped 4 bases and J dropped 4 bases, with 13 bases sitting between them. CDR3 length: 14 residues. Looked up from germline, CDR1 is SGHTA and CDR2 is FQGNSA. The CDR3 DNA reads as TGTGCCAGCAGCTCCACAATACAGGGCACTGAAGCTTTCTTT. It yields the protein CASSSTIQGTEAFF. The variable domain in full, with the rest retrieved from reference TRBV7-2 and TRBJ1-1, is GAGVSQSPSNKVTEKGKDVELRCDPISGHTALYWYRQSLGQGLEFLIYFQGNSAPDKSGLPSDRFSAERTGGSVSTLTIQRTQQEDSAVYLCASSSTIQGTEAFFGQGTRLTVV.

In this sample, this clone turned up a few times. This sequence joins TRBV5-8 and TRBJ1-5; 7 nucleotides agree with TRBD1. This CDR3 contains 17 residues. The germline gives CDR1 SGHTS, CDR2 YDEGEE. The V segment lost 3 bases and the J segment 2 bases; nucleotides outside the gene matches: 11. CDR3 DNA sequence: TGTGCCAGCAGCTCTACAACAGGGGTAAGGGGCAATCAGCCCCAGCATTTT. It is translated as CASSSTTGVRGNQPQHF.

The chain links TRBV19 to TRBJ2-1; the match to TRBD1 covers 9 bases. The germline gives CDR1 LNHDA, CDR2 SQIVND (reference sequence). The V and J ends lost 3 bases and 2 bases, in that order; junction bases with no gene match: 2. The CDR3 is 15 residues long. CDR3 coding DNA: TGTGCCAGTAGTATCGACAGGGGGGCCTACAATGAGCAGTTCTTC. Protein sequence: CASSIDRGAYNEQFF.

The gene calls are TRBV5-6 and TRBJ2-1; 10 bases map to TRBD1. V shed 5 bases, J shed 7 bases, and the junction held 9 bases outside the gene matches. From germline, CDR1 is SGHDT and CDR2 YYEEEE. The CDR3 is made up of 15 amino acids. The CDR3 protein is CASRRGTGVGNEQFF. DNA of the CDR3: TGTGCCAGCAGGAGGGGGACAGGGGTAGGAAATGAGCAGTTCTTC. The full variable domain, its missing parts supplied by reference TRBV5-6 and TRBJ2-1, is DAGVTQSPTHLIKTRGQQVTLRCSPKSGHDTVSWYQQALGQGPQFIFQYYEEEERQRGNFPDRFSGHQFPNYSSELNVNALLLGDSALYLCASRRGTGVGNEQFFGPGTRLTVL.

The chain combines TRBV5-1 with TRBJ1-1, with 7 positions matching TRBD1. V lost 4 bases, J lost 0 bases, and 6 bases stayed unmatched. Per germline, CDR1 SGHRS and CDR2 YFSETQ. This CDR3 is 15 amino acids long. In nucleotides, the CDR3 is TGCGCCAGCAGCCCAAGGACAGGCCTGAACACTGAAGCTTTCTTT. Residues: CASSPRTGLNTEAFF. Variable domain in full (rest from reference TRBV5-1 and TRBJ1-1): KAGVTQTPRYLIKTRGQQVTLSCSPISGHRSVSWYQQTPGQGLQFLFEYFSETQRNKGNFPGRFSGRQFSNSRSEMNVSTLELGDSALYLCASSPRTGLNTEAFFGQGTRLTVV.

The chain recombines TRBV2 with TRBJ1-5; 7 nucleotides align to TRBD1. Trimming at V came to 4 bases and at J to 5 bases, leaving 2 bases not matched to a gene. The germline V gene encodes CDR1 SNHLY and CDR2 FYNNEI. This CDR3 is built from 13 residues. In DNA, the CDR3 is TGTGCCAGCAGTGGGACAGGCCATCAGCCCCAGCATTTT. This translates into CASSGTGHQPQHF.